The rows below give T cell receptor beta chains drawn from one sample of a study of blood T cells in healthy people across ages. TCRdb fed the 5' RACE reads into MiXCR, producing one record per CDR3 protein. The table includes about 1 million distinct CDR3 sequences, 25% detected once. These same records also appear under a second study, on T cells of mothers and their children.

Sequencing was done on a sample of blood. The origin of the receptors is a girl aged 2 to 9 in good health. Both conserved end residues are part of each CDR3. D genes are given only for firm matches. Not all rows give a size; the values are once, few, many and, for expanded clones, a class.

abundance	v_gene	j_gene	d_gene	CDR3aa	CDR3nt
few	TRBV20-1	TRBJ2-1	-	CSATSVSSYNEQFF	TGCAGTGCTACTAGCGTCAGCTCCTACAATGAGCAGTTCTTC
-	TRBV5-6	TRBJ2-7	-	CASSWKTGAYEQYF	TGTGCCAGCAGCTGGAAGACAGGTGCTTACGAGCAGTACTTC
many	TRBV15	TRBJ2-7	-	CATSNRQEGDEQYF	TGTGCCACCAGCAACAGACAGGAAGGCGACGAGCAGTACTTC
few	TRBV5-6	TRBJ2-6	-	CASSLGQIISGANVLTF	TGTGCCAGCAGCTTGGGGCAGATCATCTCTGGGGCCAACGTCCTGACTTTC
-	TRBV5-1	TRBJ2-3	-	CASSFGGDVWYF	TGCGCCAGCAGCTTTGGTGGAGACGTGTGGTATTTT
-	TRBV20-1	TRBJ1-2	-	CSAGPFRDPPNYGYTF	TGCAGTGCGGGGCCCTTTAGGGACCCACCTAACTATGGCTACACCTTC
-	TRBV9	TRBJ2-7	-	CASSPRGDPYEQYF	TGTGCCAGCAGCCCCCGTGGAGACCCCTACGAGCAGTACTTC
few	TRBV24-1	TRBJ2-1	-	CATSDFLESSYNEQFF	TGTGCCACCAGTGATTTTTTAGAGAGCTCCTACAATGAGCAGTTCTTC
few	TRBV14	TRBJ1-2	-	CASSQLEGGYGYTF	TGTGCCAGCAGCCAATTAGAGGGAGGCTATGGCTACACCTTC
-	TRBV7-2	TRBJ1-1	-	CASNLVENTEAFF	TGTGCCAGCAACTTAGTCGAGAACACTGAAGCTTTCTTT
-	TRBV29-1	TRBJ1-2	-	CSVEDANRYGYTF	TGCAGCGTTGAAGATGCCAATCGCTATGGCTACACCTTC
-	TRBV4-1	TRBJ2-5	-	CASRKTLPAQETQYF	TGCGCCAGCAGGAAGACTCTACCGGCTCAAGAGACCCAGTACTTC
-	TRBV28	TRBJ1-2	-	CASSLQGPTRGYGYTF	TGTGCCAGCAGTCTACAAGGACCTACGAGGGGCTATGGCTACACCTTC
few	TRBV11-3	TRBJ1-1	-	CASSLEPGEDTEAFF	TGTGCCAGCAGCTTAGAACCAGGGGAAGACACTGAAGCTTTCTTT
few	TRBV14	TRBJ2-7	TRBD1	CASSQTGTGYEQYF	TGTGCCAGCAGCCAAACCGGGACAGGCTACGAGCAGTACTTC
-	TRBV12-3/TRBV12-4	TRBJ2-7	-	CASSFRDLPHEQYF	TGTGCCAGCAGTTTCCGGGACCTGCCCCACGAGCAGTACTTC
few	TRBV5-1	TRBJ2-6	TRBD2	CASSSGLANSGANVLTF	TGCGCCAGCAGCTCGGGACTAGCAAACTCCGGGGCCAACGTCCTGACTTTC
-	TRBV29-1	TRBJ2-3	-	CSVKTTGGDTQYF	TGCAGCGTAAAAACGACCGGGGGAGATACGCAGTATTTT
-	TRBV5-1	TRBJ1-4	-	CASSDELQVVSGEKLFF	TGCGCCAGCAGCGATGAGCTGCAGGTGGTTAGCGGTGAAAAACTGTTTTTT